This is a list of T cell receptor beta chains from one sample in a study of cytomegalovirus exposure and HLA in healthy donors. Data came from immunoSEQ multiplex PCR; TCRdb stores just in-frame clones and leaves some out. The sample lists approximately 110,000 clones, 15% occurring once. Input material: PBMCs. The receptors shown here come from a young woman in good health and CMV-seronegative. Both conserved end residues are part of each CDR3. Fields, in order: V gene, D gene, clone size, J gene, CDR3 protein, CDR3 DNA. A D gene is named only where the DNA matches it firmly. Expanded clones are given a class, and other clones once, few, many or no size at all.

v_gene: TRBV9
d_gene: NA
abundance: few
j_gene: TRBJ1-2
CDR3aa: CASSVTSGGNYGYTF
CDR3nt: TGTGCCAGCAGCGTCACCTCTGGAGGCAACTATGGCTACACCTTC

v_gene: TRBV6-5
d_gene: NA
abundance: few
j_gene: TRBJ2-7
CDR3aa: CASSYSKAVVPYEQYF
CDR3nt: TGTGCCAGCAGTTACTCGAAAGCGGTCGTACCGTACGAGCAGTACTTC

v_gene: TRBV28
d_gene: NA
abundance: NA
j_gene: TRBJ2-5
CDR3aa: CASSYDSTLQETQYF
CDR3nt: TGTGCCAGCAGTTATGACAGTACCCTTCAAGAGACCCAGTACTTC

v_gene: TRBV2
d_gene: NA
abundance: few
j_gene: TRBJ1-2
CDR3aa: CASSFDHTNYGYTF
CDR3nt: TGTGCCAGCAGTTTCGATCACACTAACTATGGCTACACCTTC

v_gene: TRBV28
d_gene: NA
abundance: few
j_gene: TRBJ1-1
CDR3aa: CASSRRGVNTEAFF
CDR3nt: TGTGCCAGCAGTCGCAGGGGCGTGAACACTGAAGCTTTCTTT

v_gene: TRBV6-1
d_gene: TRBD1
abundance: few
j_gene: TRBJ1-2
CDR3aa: CASSEALDRERCGYTF
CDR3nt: TGTGCCAGCAGTGAGGCCTTAGACAGGGAGAGGTGTGGCTACACCTTC

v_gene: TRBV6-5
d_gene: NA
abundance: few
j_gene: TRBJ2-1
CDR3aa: CASKQTAGSYNEQFF
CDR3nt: TGTGCCAGCAAACAAACAGCCGGCTCCTACAATGAGCAGTTCTTC

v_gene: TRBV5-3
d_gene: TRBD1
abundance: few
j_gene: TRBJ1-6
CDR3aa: CARSGSPTGLGAPLHF
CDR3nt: TGTGCCAGAAGCGGATCCCCGACAGGGCTGGGGGCACCCCTCCACTTT

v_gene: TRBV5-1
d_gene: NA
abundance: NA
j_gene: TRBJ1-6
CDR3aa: CASREGENSPLHF
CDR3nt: TGCGCCAGCCGGGAAGGAGAGAATTCACCCCTCCACTTT

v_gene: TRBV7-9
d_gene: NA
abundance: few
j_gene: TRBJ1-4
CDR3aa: CASSPERSEKLFF
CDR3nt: TGTGCCAGCAGCCCAGAAAGATCCGAAAAACTGTTTTTT

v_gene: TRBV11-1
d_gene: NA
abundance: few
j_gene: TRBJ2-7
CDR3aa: CASSLAMGALRGEQYF
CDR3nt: TGTGCCAGCAGCCTAGCTATGGGGGCGCTTAGAGGCGAGCAGTACTTC

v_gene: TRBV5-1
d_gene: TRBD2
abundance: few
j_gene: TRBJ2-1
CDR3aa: CASSFRGRVYNEQFF
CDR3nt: TGCGCCAGCAGCTTCCGCGGGAGGGTCTACAATGAGCAGTTCTTC

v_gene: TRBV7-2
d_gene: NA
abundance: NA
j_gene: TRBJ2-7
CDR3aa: CASSSHYEQYF
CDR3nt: TGTGCCAGCAGCTCCCACTACGAGCAGTACTTC

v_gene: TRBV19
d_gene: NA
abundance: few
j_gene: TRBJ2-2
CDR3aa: CASSIVLHLANTGELFF
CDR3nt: TGTGCCAGTAGTATAGTACTTCACCTCGCGAACACCGGGGAGCTGTTTTTT

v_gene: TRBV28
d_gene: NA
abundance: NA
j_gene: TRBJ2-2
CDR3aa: CASSFSARTGELFF
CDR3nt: TGTGCCAGCAGTTTCAGCGCTAGGACCGGGGAGCTGTTTTTT

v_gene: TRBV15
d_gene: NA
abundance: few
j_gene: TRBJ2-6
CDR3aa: CATSRARDSGANVLTF
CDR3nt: TGTGCCACCAGCAGGGCGCGGGACTCTGGGGCCAACGTCCTGACTTTC

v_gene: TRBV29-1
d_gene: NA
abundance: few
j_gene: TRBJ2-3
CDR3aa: CSAVGTPSSDTQYF
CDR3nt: TGCAGCGCCGTCGGGACACCAAGTTCAGATACGCAGTATTTT

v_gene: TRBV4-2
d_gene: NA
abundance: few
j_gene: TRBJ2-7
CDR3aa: CASSQGVAERPYEQYF
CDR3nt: TGTGCCAGCAGCCAAGGGGTGGCGGAGAGACCCTACGAGCAGTACTTC

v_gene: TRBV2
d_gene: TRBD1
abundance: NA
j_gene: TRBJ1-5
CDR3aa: CASSVYGTGNQPQHF
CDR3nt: TGTGCCAGCAGTGTGTACGGGACAGGGAATCAGCCCCAGCATTTT

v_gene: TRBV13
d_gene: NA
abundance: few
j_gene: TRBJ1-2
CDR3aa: CASSSQGTIGYTF
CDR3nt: TGTGCCAGCAGCTCACAGGGAACTATAGGCTACACCTTC

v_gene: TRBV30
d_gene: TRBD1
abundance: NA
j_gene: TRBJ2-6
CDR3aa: CAWTRTGLTGANVLTF
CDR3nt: TGTGCCTGGACCCGGACAGGGTTAACAGGGGCCAACGTCCTGACTTTC

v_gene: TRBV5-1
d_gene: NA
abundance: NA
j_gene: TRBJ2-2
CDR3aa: CASSLGGANTGELFF
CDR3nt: TGCGCCAGCAGCTTGGGAGGTGCGAACACCGGGGAGCTGTTTTTT

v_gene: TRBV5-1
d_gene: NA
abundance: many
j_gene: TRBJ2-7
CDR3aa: CASSLVNEQYF
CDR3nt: TGCGCCAGCAGCTTGGTAAACGAGCAGTACTTC

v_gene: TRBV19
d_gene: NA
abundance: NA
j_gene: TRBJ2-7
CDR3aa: CASSPQQVSYEQYF
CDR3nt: TGTGCCAGTAGTCCCCAACAGGTTTCCTACGAGCAGTACTTC

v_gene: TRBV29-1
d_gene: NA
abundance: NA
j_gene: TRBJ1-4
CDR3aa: CSVRDSRSEKLFF
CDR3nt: TGCAGCGTCCGGGACTCAAGGTCCGAAAAACTGTTTTTT

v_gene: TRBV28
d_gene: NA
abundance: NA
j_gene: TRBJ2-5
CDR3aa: CASSHLAVRETQYF
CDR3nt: TGTGCCAGCAGCCATCTGGCCGTGCGGGAGACCCAGTACTTC

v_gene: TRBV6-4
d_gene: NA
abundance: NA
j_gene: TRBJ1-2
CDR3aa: CASSDSPGNGYTF
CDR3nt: TGTGCCAGCAGTGACTCGCCAGGGAATGGCTACACCTTC

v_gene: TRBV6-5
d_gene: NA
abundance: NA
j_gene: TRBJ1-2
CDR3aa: CASSYGVWDTNSF
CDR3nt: TGTGCCAGCAGTTACGGGGTGTGGGACACCAACAGCTTC

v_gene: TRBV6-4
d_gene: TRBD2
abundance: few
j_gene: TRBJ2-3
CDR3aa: CASSDGGGTDTQYF
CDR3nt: TGTGCCAGCAGTGACGGGGGGGGGACAGATACGCAGTATTTT